Listed below are T cell receptor beta chains from one sample, sequenced in a study of tumor-infiltrating lymphocytes in oesophageal squamous cell carcinoma. TCRdb re-derived calls from the PCR reads in MiXCR, one entry per CDR3 protein. Among some 17,000 distinct CDR3 sequences listed, roughly 50% were seen once. Input material: normal esophageal tissue next to the tumor. Receptors were obtained from a female donor with esophageal squamous cell carcinoma. Each CDR3 is given with its conserved first and last residue. The order of the fields is V gene, D gene, J gene, clone size, CDR3 protein, CDR3 DNA. The D gene is left open where the match is weak. Clone size is not always given. Where it is, it says once, few, many or a class for expanded clones.

TRBV28	TRBD2	TRBJ2-7	.	CASSPWTSGRRDEQYF	TGTGCCAGCAGTCCCTGGACTAGCGGGAGACGTGATGAGCAGTACTTC
TRBV7-2	TRBD2	TRBJ2-7	.	CASSLGLAGGRYEQYF	TGTGCCAGCAGCTTGGGACTAGCGGGGGGACGTTACGAGCAGTACTTC
TRBV6-6	.	TRBJ2-3	.	CASSYSRPPFGGELYF	TGTGCCAGCAGTTACTCGCGGCCACCCTTTGGCGGGGAGCTGTATTTT
TRBV5-1	TRBD1	TRBJ2-2	many	CASSSQGAISGELFF	TGCGCCAGCAGCTCACAGGGGGCGATTTCCGGGGAGCTGTTTTTT
TRBV5-1	TRBD1	TRBJ2-7	.	CASSSSRGNEQYF	TGCGCCAGCAGCTCGTCCAGGGGGAACGAGCAGTACTTC
TRBV7-6	TRBD2	TRBJ2-3	.	CASSDPTSGRSTDTQYF	TGTGCCAGCAGCGACCCGACTAGCGGGAGAAGCACAGATACGCAGTATTTT
TRBV7-4	TRBD1	TRBJ1-1	.	CASSSTGGMAEAFF	TGTGCCAGCAGCTCCACAGGGGGAATGGCTGAAGCTTTCTTT
TRBV7-2	.	TRBJ2-5	.	CASSLDVKSTEAFF	TGTGCCAGCAGCTTAGATGTTAAGTCCACTGAAGCTTTCTTC
TRBV7-2	TRBD2	TRBJ2-1	few	CASSHLSGGSSSYNEQFF	TGTGCCAGCAGCCACCTTAGCGGGGGCTCGAGCTCCTACAATGAGCAGTTCTTC
TRBV7-3	.	TRBJ1-1	large	CASSLSGGMNTEAFF	TGTGCCAGCAGCTTAAGTGGGGGGATGAACACTGAAGCTTTCTTT
TRBV28	.	TRBJ2-4	many	CASSSQVGSRRIQYF	TGTGCCAGCAGTTCGCAAGTAGGCTCCAGGCGCATTCAGTACTTC
TRBV7-6	TRBD2	TRBJ2-5	few	CASSLTGTRETQYF	TGTGCCAGCAGCCTTACAGGGACTAGAGAGACCCAGTACTTC
TRBV25-1	.	TRBJ2-3	.	CASSEYRLGSADTQYF	TGTGCCAGCAGTGAATACCGACTAGGGAGCGCAGATACGCAGTATTTT
TRBV2	.	TRBJ2-7	few	CASRNLYEQYF	TGTGCCAGCAGGAACCTCTACGAGCAGTACTTC
TRBV12-3/TRBV12-4	TRBD1	TRBJ1-1	.	CASRFGTANTEAFF	TGTGCCAGCAGATTCGGGACAGCGAACACTGAAGCTTTCTTT
TRBV7-6	TRBD2	TRBJ2-1	few	CASSRSSGSNEQFF	TGTGCCAGCAGCCGATCTAGCGGGAGCAATGAGCAGTTCTTC
TRBV30	TRBD2	TRBJ2-1	few	CAWSVLGLAGAKQFF	TGTGCCTGGAGTGTGCTGGGACTAGCGGGGGCTAAGCAGTTCTTC
TRBV28	.	TRBJ1-1	many	CASRGRPEAFF	TGTGCCAGCAGGGGACGGCCTGAAGCTTTCTTT